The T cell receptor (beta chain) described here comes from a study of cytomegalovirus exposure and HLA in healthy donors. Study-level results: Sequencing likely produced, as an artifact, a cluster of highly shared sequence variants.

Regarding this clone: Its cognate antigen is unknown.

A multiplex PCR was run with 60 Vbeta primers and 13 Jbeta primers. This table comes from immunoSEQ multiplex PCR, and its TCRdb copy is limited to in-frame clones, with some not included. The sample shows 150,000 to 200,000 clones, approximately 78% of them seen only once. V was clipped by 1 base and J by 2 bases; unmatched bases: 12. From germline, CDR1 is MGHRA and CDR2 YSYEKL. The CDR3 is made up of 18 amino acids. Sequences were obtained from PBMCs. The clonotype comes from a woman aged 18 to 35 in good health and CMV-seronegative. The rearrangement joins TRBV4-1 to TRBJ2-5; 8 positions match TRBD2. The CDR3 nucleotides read TGCGCCAGCAGCCAAGTATCATGGGGCGGGGGGCAACAAGAGACCCAGTACTTC. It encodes CASSQVSWGGGQQETQYF.